These 5 T cell receptor beta chains were all obtained from the same sample, sequenced in a study of blood T cell repertoires in COVID-19. TCRdb's table, derived via immunoSEQ multiplex PCR, lists solely in-frame clones and lacks some. The sample shows approximately 300,000 clones, around 88% of them seen only once. The sequenced sample consisted of peripheral blood. Receptors originate from a woman in her 50s with acute or convalescent COVID-19.

V is TRBV14 and J is TRBJ2-3, with a tentative D call TRBD1 (6 bases). This CDR3 is built from 14 residues. Trimming left V 4 bases short and J 0 bases short, with 8 bases between. Germline V lookup: CDR1 SGHDN, CDR2 FVKESK. The CDR3 sequence is CASSPGESTDTQYF. The CDR3 DNA sequence: TGTGCCAGCAGCCCAGGGGAGAGCACAGATACGCAGTATTTT.

This chain connects TRBV18 to TRBJ1-2; TRBD1 aligns across 7 bases. The CDR3 spans 14 residues. Per the germline V gene, CDR1 is KGHSH and CDR2 is LQKENI. The V and J ends lost 3 bases and 3 bases, in that order; junction bases with no gene match: 4. The CDR3 protein is CASSPTGTDYGYTF. CDR3 in DNA: TGTGCCAGCTCACCCACAGGGACAGACTATGGCTACACCTTC.

The chain carries TRBV10-3 and TRBJ2-1, with D possibly matching TRBD2 (6 bases). The CDR3 has 13 residues. Germline V gene lookup returns CDR1 ENHRY and CDR2 SYGVKD. Trimming stripped 7 bases from V and 6 bases from J, with 13 bases between. The CDR3 coding sequence is TGTGCCATCACGGGGGAGCTCGGCAATGAGCAGTTCTTC. Translating it yields CAITGELGNEQFF.

J is TRBJ1-3 and V is TRBV3-1 (or the pseudogene TRBV3-2); D uncertain. CDR1 is LGHDT and CDR2 is YNNKEL in the germline V gene (reference sequence). V was clipped by 0 bases and J by 0 bases, with 12 bases between them. The CDR3 spans 17 residues. CDR3 in amino acids: CASSQDSPRSSGNTIYF. CDR3 nucleotides: TGTGCCAGCAGCCAAGATAGTCCAAGGAGCTCTGGAAACACCATATATTTT.

The chain recombines TRBV3-1 (or the pseudogene TRBV3-2) with TRBJ1-1; D remains ambiguous. Per the germline V gene, CDR1 is LGHDT and CDR2 is YNNKEL (reference sequence). V was pared by 1 base and J by 8 bases, with 8 bases between. The CDR3 extends over 12 amino acids. CDR3 DNA sequence: TGTGCCAGCAGCCAAGCGAACGGGGAAGCTTTCTTT. As protein: CASSQANGEAFF.